The T cell receptor (beta chain) under discussion was sequenced for a study of PD-1 blockade in classical Hodgkin lymphoma. For the study at large: Once every 2 weeks, patients received intravenous nivolumab at 3 mg/kg.

Every patient relapsed after autologous stem cell transplantation, and brentuximab vedotin exposure varied. Data came from immunoSEQ multiplex PCR; TCRdb stores just in-frame clones and leaves some out. The sample records about 100,000 clones, roughly 87% being singletons. The table lists this clone with a few counts. The CDR3 runs to 13 residues. Germline assignment: CDR1 SNHLY and CDR2 FYNNEI. V was trimmed by 4 bases and J by 5 bases, leaving 9 bases between them. Source: peripheral blood mononuclear cells (PBMCs), taken before the second cycle of nivolumab. This TCR derives from a human donor with classical Hodgkin lymphoma. V is TRBV2 and J is TRBJ1-5; D remains ambiguous. As DNA, the CDR3 is TGTGCCAGCAGTGGGGAAGCTCATCAGCCCCAGCATTTT. As protein: CASSGEAHQPQHF.